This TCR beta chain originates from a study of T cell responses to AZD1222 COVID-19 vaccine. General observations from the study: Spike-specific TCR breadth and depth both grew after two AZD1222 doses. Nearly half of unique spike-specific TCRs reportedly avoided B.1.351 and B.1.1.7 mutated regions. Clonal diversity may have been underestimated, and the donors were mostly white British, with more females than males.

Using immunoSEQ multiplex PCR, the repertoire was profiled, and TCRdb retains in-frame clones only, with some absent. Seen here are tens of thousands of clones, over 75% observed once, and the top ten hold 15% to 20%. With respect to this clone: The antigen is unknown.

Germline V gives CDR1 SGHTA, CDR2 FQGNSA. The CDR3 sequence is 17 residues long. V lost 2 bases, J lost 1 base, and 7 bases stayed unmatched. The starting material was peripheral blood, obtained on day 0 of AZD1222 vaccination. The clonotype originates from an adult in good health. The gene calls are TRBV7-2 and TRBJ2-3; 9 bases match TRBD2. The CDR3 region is CASSLTFVAGGTDTQYF. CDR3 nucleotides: TGTGCCAGCAGCTTAACCTTTGTAGCGGGGGGCACAGATACGCAGTATTTT.